Listed below are T cell receptor beta chains from one sample, sequenced in a study of tumor-infiltrating lymphocytes in primary liver carcinoma. TCRdb analysed the multiplex PCR reads with MiXCR anew, one entry per CDR3 protein. This table holds around 330,000 distinct CDR3 sequences, around 50% found once. The sequenced material came from peripheral blood. The receptor source for this set is a woman aged 25 to 45 with primary liver carcinoma and hepatitis B virus infection. Each CDR3 is given with its conserved first and last residue. The D gene is left open where the match is weak. Clone size, where shown, is once, few, many, or a class for clones that have expanded.

-,TRBJ1-2,-,12,TRBV29-1,TGCAACGTTATCCATTGGGGTGGCGGCTACACCTTC,CNVIHWGGGYTF
-,TRBJ1-4,-,17,TRBV6-5,TGTGCCAGCAGTCACTCAACCACTTACAGGGTTGTAGAAAAACTGTTTTTT,CASSHSTTYRVVEKLFF
-,TRBJ2-3,TRBD2,18,TRBV4-3,TGCGCCAGCAGAGCAGGACTAGCGGGAGGGCCTGTTGGAGATACGCAGTATTTT,CASRAGLAGGPVGDTQYF
many,TRBJ1-2,-,12,TRBV29-1,TGCAGCGTTGCCAGGGATAACTATGGCTACACCTTC,CSVARDNYGYTF
many,TRBJ2-4,TRBD1,14,TRBV29-1,TGCAGCGTTCGCCGGGACAGGGTTTCTGGAATTCAGTACTTC,CSVRRDRVSGIQYF
once,TRBJ2-7,-,13,TRBV4-3,TGTGCCAGCAGCCAAGAGGCAGGACACGAGAAGTACTTC,CASSQEAGHEKYF
-,TRBJ2-3,-,16,TRBV29-1,TGCAGCGTCGCCGCTATTCCCGGGGTGCTCACAGATACGCAGTATTTT,CSVAAIPGVLTDTQYF
-,TRBJ2-1,-,15,TRBV11-2,TGTGTCAGCAGCTTAGATTTAAGCTCCTACAATAAGCAGTTCTTC,CVSSLDLSSYNKQFF
-,TRBJ1-2,-,12,TRBV7-8,TGTGCCAGTAGCGGGCGGAACTATGGCTACACCTTC,CASSGRNYGYTF
-,TRBJ2-2,-,16,TRBV6-5,TGTGCCAGCGGTTTGGGGAGGTCGGCTTACACCGGGGAGCTGTTTTTT,CASGLGRSAYTGELFF
many,TRBJ1-6,-,18,TRBV4-1,TGCGCCAGCAGCCAAAGTCTCAGGGCCGACTCCTATAATTCACCCCTCCACTTT,CASSQSLRADSYNSPLHF
many,TRBJ1-2,-,12,TRBV29-1,TGCAGCGCCGGCCGATGGACCTATGGCTACACCTTC,CSAGRWTYGYTF
-,TRBJ2-2,TRBD2,15,TRBV7-8,TGTGCCAGCAGCTCCGGACTAGATTACACCGGGGAGCTGTTTTTT,CASSSGLDYTGELFF
few,TRBJ2-5,-,15,TRBV24-1,TGTGCCACCAGTGGCGGTGTACACCTAGGGGAGACCCAATACTTC,CATSGGVHLGETQYF
once,TRBJ2-5,TRBD2,16,TRBV4-1,TGCACCAACAGTCCGAGTAGAACTAGCGGGAGAGAGACCCAGTACTTC,CTNSPSRTSGRETQYF
-,TRBJ2-5,TRBD2,14,TRBV10-1,TGCGCCAGCAGTGAGTCGGGGAGGGCGGAGACCCAGTACTTC,CASSESGRAETQYF
once,TRBJ2-2,-,13,TRBV29-1,TGCAGTGCTCTGGCAGAGAACACCGGGGAGCTGTTTTTT,CSALAENTGELFF
-,TRBJ2-7,-,15,TRBV6-1,TGTGCCAGCAGTGAAAACCAGGGACCGCAATGGGAGCAGTACTTC,CASSENQGPQWEQYF
few,TRBJ1-6,TRBD1,15,TRBV4-1,TGCGCCAGCAGCCACGATACTACAGGGGCTTCACCCCTCCACTTT,CASSHDTTGASPLHF
few,TRBJ2-7,-,14,TRBV7-8,TGTGCCAGCAGCCAGGCCATCGGGGGTTACGAGCAGTACTTC,CASSQAIGGYEQYF
few,TRBJ2-5,-,12,TRBV7-8,TGTGCCAGCAGCTTCGGGATGGAGACCCAGTACTTC,CASSFGMETQYF
-,TRBJ2-7,TRBD2,17,TRBV5-4,TGTGCCAGCAGCTTGGGAGGCCTTGCTAGCGGGATCTACGAGCAGTACTTC,CASSLGGLASGIYEQYF
many,TRBJ2-5,-,15,TRBV6-2/TRBV6-3,TGTGCCAGCAGTTACTCGTCAGGGGATCAAGAGACCCAGTACTTC,CASSYSSGDQETQYF
-,TRBJ2-7,-,16,TRBV4-3,TGCGCCAGCAGCCAAGATGGGATATCGGGATCCTACGAGCAGTACTTC,CASSQDGISGSYEQYF
many,TRBJ1-2,-,12,TRBV7-9,TGTGCCAGCAGCTCGCCTGCTCGAGGCTACACCTTC,CASSSPARGYTF
-,TRBJ2-5,-,15,TRBV4-1,TGCGCCAGCAGCCCCACAAGGGATGGATGGGAGACCCAGTACTTC,CASSPTRDGWETQYF
-,TRBJ2-7,-,17,TRBV12-3/TRBV12-4,TGTGCCAGCAGTTACCAGGTGTACCTATCGGGGATCGACGAGCAGTACTTC,CASSYQVYLSGIDEQYF
few,TRBJ2-7,TRBD1,14,TRBV10-2,TGCGCCAGCAGTAAACAGGGGGCTACGTACGAGCAGTACTTC,CASSKQGATYEQYF
-,TRBJ2-1,TRBD2,19,TRBV10-2,TGCGCCAGCAGCCTGGGGTGGCCAGCGGGAGGCTCGGCGAACAATGAGCAGTTCTTC,CASSLGWPAGGSANNEQFF
-,TRBJ2-1,TRBD2,17,TRBV11-2,TGTGCCGGTAGCTTAAGGGGAGCGGGAGGGCCATACAATGAGCAGTTCTTC,CAGSLRGAGGPYNEQFF
-,TRBJ2-7,-,15,TRBV11-1,TGTGCCAGCAGCACATCAAGACGTAGATCCTACGAGCAGTACTTC,CASSTSRRRSYEQYF
-,TRBJ2-1,TRBD2,16,TRBV11-2,TGTGCCAGCAGCTCGATGGAGACTAGCTCCAACAATGAGCAGTTCTTC,CASSSMETSSNNEQFF
few,TRBJ2-7,-,14,TRBV5-6,TGTGCCAGCAGCTTGCGGCGGGAAGTAAAAGAGCAGTACTTC,CASSLRREVKEQYF
-,TRBJ2-5,TRBD2,16,TRBV4-1,TGCGCCAGCAGCCAAGCCACCGTGGGAGGGCAAGAGACCCAGTACTTC,CASSQATVGGQETQYF
-,TRBJ2-1,-,15,TRBV6-5,TGTGCCAGCAGAAAGGAGGGGAGCTCCTACAATGAGCAGTTCTTC,CASRKEGSSYNEQFF
-,TRBJ2-5,TRBD1,15,TRBV15,TGTGCCACCAGCAGACCTAGGACAGGGATGGAGACCCAGTACTTC,CATSRPRTGMETQYF
-,TRBJ2-3,TRBD2,17,TRBV11-2,TGTGCCTGCAGCTTAGGTAGGGCGGGAGGGTACACAGATACGCAGTATTTT,CACSLGRAGGYTDTQYF
many,TRBJ2-3,TRBD2,15,TRBV12-3/TRBV12-4,TGTGCCAGCAGTAAACTAGCGGGAGGCACAGATACGCAGTATTTT,CASSKLAGGTDTQYF
-,TRBJ2-1,-,14,TRBV7-9,TGTGCCACGAACCGGGGGAGTGCGTACAATGAGCAGTTCTTC,CATNRGSAYNEQFF
-,TRBJ2-1,-,15,TRBV28,TGTGCCAGCAGTTTAGGGGGAGTTGTCCACAATGAGCAGTTCTTC,CASSLGGVVHNEQFF
-,TRBJ2-3,TRBD2,15,TRBV29-1,TGCAGCGTGGCGGCAGCGGGAGGGCGGGCAGATACGCAGTATTTT,CSVAAAGGRADTQYF
-,TRBJ2-1,TRBD2,12,TRBV28,TGTGCCAGCACTAATAGCGGGAGAGGACCGTTCTTC,CASTNSGRGPFF